This T cell receptor (beta chain) was identified in a study of CD8 T cells in ankylosing spondylitis. Via MiXCR, TCRdb re-called the 5' RACE reads, giving one row per CDR3 protein. The table includes 200,000 to 300,000 distinct CDR3 sequences, roughly 25% detected once. The CDR3 totals 16 residues. Germline lookup yields CDR1 MNHEY and CDR2 SVGEGT. Trimming cost V 4 bases and J 7 bases, with 20 bases left between them. Study-wide points: One TCR beta motif, made up of 7 or 8 highly homologous variants, appeared characteristic of ankylosing spondylitis blood. Matched ankylosing spondylitis synovial fluid reportedly showed significant enrichment of disease-linked clones. Clones that were linked to disease were CD8+ and were relatively rare in peripheral blood.

Remarks on this clonotype: What it recognizes is unknown.

The receptor's source is a male donor with ankylosing spondylitis or in good health (not recorded which). The sequencing input was blood, either unsorted or a sorted T cell fraction (not recorded which). This sequence joins TRBV6-2 or TRBV6-3 and TRBJ2-1; D possibly corresponds to TRBD2 (6 bases). CDR3 region: CASSLGRGSARNEQFF. Written as DNA, the CDR3 is TGTGCCAGCAGTTTGGGTCGGGGGTCTGCCCGGAATGAGCAGTTCTTC.